The source of this TCR beta chain is a study of blood T cell repertoires in COVID-19. Whole-study context: COVID-19 samples, acute and convalescent, were from the United States, Italy and Spain.

This table comes from immunoSEQ multiplex PCR, and its TCRdb copy is limited to in-frame clones, with some not included. Among more than 150,000 clones, 80% to 90% were seen once, and the ten largest hold around 12%. The germline V gene has CDR1 KGHSH and CDR2 LQKENI. The junction had 11 bases not matched to a gene; V was cut back by 5 bases and J by 3 bases. CDR3 length equals 18 residues. This receptor was taken from a woman in her seventies with COVID-19, enrolled during active disease. This chain connects TRBV18 to TRBJ2-1, with 12 bases identical to TRBD2. Material: peripheral blood. The CDR3: CASSSWTSGNEFYNEQFF. In nucleotides, the CDR3 is TGTGCCAGCTCATCATGGACTAGCGGGAACGAGTTCTACAATGAGCAGTTCTTC.